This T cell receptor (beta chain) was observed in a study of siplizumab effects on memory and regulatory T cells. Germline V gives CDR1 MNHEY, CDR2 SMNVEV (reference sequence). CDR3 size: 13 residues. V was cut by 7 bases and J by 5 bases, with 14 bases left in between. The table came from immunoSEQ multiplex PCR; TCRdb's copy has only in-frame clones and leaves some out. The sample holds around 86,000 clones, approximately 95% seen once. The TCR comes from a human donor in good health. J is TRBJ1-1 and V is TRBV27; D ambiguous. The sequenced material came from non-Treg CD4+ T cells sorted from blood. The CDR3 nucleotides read TGTGCCAGCACCGCAGGCTTAAGGACTGAAGCTTTCTTT. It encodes CASTAGLRTEAFF.